The 20 T cell receptor beta chains in this list originate from one sample, sequenced in a study of cytomegalovirus exposure and HLA in healthy donors. 60 Vbeta and 13 Jbeta primers were used in PCR. Method: immunoSEQ multiplex PCR; TCRdb's copy keeps in-frame clones and lacks some. The sample includes about 72,000 clones, 75% to 85% of them seen just once. Sequencing input: PBMCs. The receptors stem from a human donor in good health.

The gene calls are TRBV11-3 and TRBJ2-5, with D possibly being TRBD2 (5 bases). The CDR3 spans 13 residues. Trimming pared 6 bases from V and 3 bases from J, leaving 11 bases between. Germline V gene sequence: CDR1 SGHNT, CDR2 YENEEA. The CDR3 is CASSSIGEETQYF. The CDR3 DNA follows: TGTGCCAGCAGTAGTATCGGGGAAGAGACCCAGTACTTC.

The chain carries TRBV30 and TRBJ2-1; 8 bases match TRBD2. The CDR3 covers 15 residues. Germline V gene data show CDR1 as GTSNPN and CDR2 as SVGIG (reference sequence). The ends lost 4 bases at V and 5 bases at J; junction bases unmatched: 10. The CDR3 region is CAWNAYGGANNEQFF. CDR3 in DNA: TGTGCCTGGAATGCTTACGGGGGGGCCAACAATGAGCAGTTCTTC.

J is TRBJ1-3 and V is TRBV30; D remains unclear. CDR1 is GTSNPN, CDR2 SVGIG, per germline (reference sequence). CDR3 length equals 15 residues. V was trimmed by 5 bases and J by 0 bases, leaving 14 bases between them. The CDR3 spells CAWARGVSSGNTIYF. In nucleotides, the CDR3 is TGTGCCTGGGCCCGGGGTGTAAGCTCTGGAAACACCATATATTTT.

The chain uses TRBV6-5 and TRBJ1-6, with D possibly TRBD1 on 6 matching bases. Germline V gene lookup returns CDR1 MNHEY and CDR2 SVGAGI. Trimming left V 0 bases short and J 10 bases short, with 16 bases between. This CDR3 contains 16 residues. CDR3 sequence (DNA): TGTGCCAGCAGTTACTCTGATTTTACAGGGCGGTCACCCCTCCACTTT. This encodes CASSYSDFTGRSPLHF.

The rearrangement joins TRBV7-6 to TRBJ1-6; 12 bases match TRBD1. The CDR3 runs 15 residues. Germline CDR1 is SGHVS and CDR2 is FNYEAQ. With 2 bases clipped from V and 10 bases from J, the junction kept 3 bases outside the gene matches. The CDR3 DNA follows: TGTGCCAGCAGCTTAACGGGACAGGGGGCATCACCCCTCCACTTT. This gives the protein CASSLTGQGASPLHF. Supplemented by reference TRBV7-6 and TRBJ1-6, the full variable domain reads GAGVSQSPRYKVTKRGQDVALRCDPISGHVSLYWYRQALGQGPEFLTYFNYEAQQDKSGLPNDRFSAERPEGSISTLTIQRTEQRDSAMYRCASSLTGQGASPLHFGNGTRLTVT.

The rearrangement joins TRBV7-6 to TRBJ1-3, with 9 bases lining up with TRBD1. The germline V gene encodes CDR1 SGHVS and CDR2 FNYEAQ. V was clipped by 6 bases and J by 5 bases; unmatched bases: 5. This CDR3 contains 14 residues. The CDR3 DNA reads TGTGCCAGCAGTCCGGGACAGGGTAGAAACACCATATATTTT. It yields the protein CASSPGQGRNTIYF.

The chain carries TRBV4-3 and TRBJ1-1; TRBD1 might be the D (6 bases). V lost 0 bases, J lost 1 base, and 12 bases lay in between. Germline-derived CDR1 and CDR2 are LGHNA and YSLEER. The CDR3 extends over 16 amino acids. CDR3 loop: CASSQEWTVSNTEAFF. DNA for the CDR3: TGCGCCAGCAGCCAAGAATGGACAGTTTCGAACACTGAAGCTTTCTTT.

Remarks on this clone: Within the sample, other DNA sequences also encode this same CDR3. The V gene is TRBV5-1, the J gene TRBJ2-5; the match to TRBD2 covers 9 bases. Per the germline V gene, CDR1 is SGHRS and CDR2 is YFSETQ. The CDR3 totals 17 residues. Trimming cost V 3 bases and J 4 bases; bases outside gene matches: 13. This CDR3 is CASSSLTSGGRRETQYF. CDR3 nucleotides: TGCGCCAGCAGCTCCCTGACTAGCGGAGGACGACGAGAGACCCAGTACTTC.

This clone was seen only once. The V call is TRBV6-5, the J call TRBJ2-1, with D possibly matching TRBD2 (5 bases). From germline, CDR1 is MNHEY and CDR2 SVGAGI. The V gene lost 9 bases and the J gene lost 8 bases, with 23 bases spanning the gap. The CDR3 covers 15 residues. The CDR3 loop is CASSDRDPAIHEQFF. The CDR3 bases are TGTGCCAGTTCAGATCGGGATCCTGCAATACATGAGCAGTTCTTC.

V is TRBV30 and J is TRBJ2-3; D not certain. Trimming took off 0 bases at V and 6 bases at J, with 7 bases between the two ends. Germline V gene lookup returns CDR1 GTSNPN and CDR2 SVGIG (reference sequence). This CDR3 is 12 amino acids long. In nucleotides, the CDR3 is TGTGCCTGGAGTGTGGTTCAGGATACGCAGTATTTT. It encodes CAWSVVQDTQYF. Full variable domain (remainder filled in from reference TRBV30 and TRBJ2-3): SQTIHQWPATLVQPVGSPLSLECTVEGTSNPNLYWYRQAAGRGLQLLFYSVGIGQISSEVPQNLSASRPQDRQFILSSKKLLLSDSGFYLCAWSVVQDTQYFGPGTRLTVL.

This chain connects TRBV2 to TRBJ2-4; 8 bases fit TRBD2. The germline CDR1 and CDR2 sequences are SNHLY and FYNNEI. With 4 bases clipped from V and 9 bases from J, the junction kept 11 bases outside the gene matches. This CDR3 is built from 15 residues. CDR3 amino acids: CASSGDRAGGGIQYF. CDR3 DNA: TGTGCCAGCAGTGGGGATCGAGCCGGGGGGGGCATTCAGTACTTC.

The chain has TRBV7-9 and TRBJ2-3; 11 nucleotides match TRBD2. V dropped 7 bases and J dropped 2; count of bases not matched to a gene: 14. Germline CDR1 and CDR2: SEHNR and FQNEAQ (reference sequence). There are 18 residues in the CDR3. Here the CDR3 reads CASIKSLASGGTTDTQYF. The CDR3 DNA reads TGTGCCAGCATCAAATCTTTGGCTAGCGGGGGGACCACAGATACGCAGTATTTT.

V and J are TRBV18 and TRBJ1-1; possibly TRBD1 for D (5 bases). V dropped 3 bases and J dropped 2 bases, with 7 bases sitting between them. This CDR3 region has 13 residues. Per germline, CDR1 KGHSH and CDR2 LQKENI. CDR3 sequence: CASSPQGNTEAFF. The CDR3 DNA sequence: TGTGCCAGCTCACCTCAGGGAAACACTGAAGCTTTCTTT.

This clone was observed once. The chain joins TRBV7-2 to TRBJ2-5; 9 bases are shared with TRBD2. The V gene's germline CDR1 is SGHTA and CDR2 FQGNSA. The CDR3 is 18 amino acids. The ends lost 5 bases at V and 5 bases at J; junction bases unmatched: 18. CDR3 nucleotides: TGTGCCAGCAGCAGAGGACGGGCTAGCGGGGACAAATGGGAGACCCAGTACTTC. Its translation: CASSRGRASGDKWETQYF.

The chain links TRBV21-1 to TRBJ1-2; no check of the table's D call, TRBD1, against the DNA was made. TRBV21-1 is labeled a pseudogene. CDR3 length equals 17 residues. DNA for the CDR3: TGTGCCAGCATCCGGAGGGCCCAGGGGGCCGCGCACTATGGCTACACCTTC. This codes for CASIRRAQGAAHYGYTF.

In regard to this clone: Mismatch with germline at one junction end may stem from a read error. This chain links TRBV7-9 with TRBJ1-6; D uncertain. This CDR3 contains 15 residues. CDR1 SEHNR and CDR2 FQNEAQ come from the germline V gene (reference sequence). CDR3 bases: TGTTCCAGCAGGACCACAGTCATCCTGAATTCACCCCTCCACTTT. Translating gives CSSRTTVILNSPLHF.

The chain carries TRBV29-1 and TRBJ1-5; TRBD1 agrees at 10 bases. The CDR3 spans 15 residues. The ends lost 5 bases at V and 7 bases at J; junction bases unmatched: 11. CDR1 and CDR2 (germline): SQVTM, ANQGSEA. The CDR3: CSVSMGQGRLQPQHF. The CDR3 bases are TGCAGCGTTTCGATGGGACAGGGGAGGCTACAGCCCCAGCATTTT.

This clone was found a few times. CDR3 nucleotide sequence: TGTGCCAGCAGTCCCGGACTACAGACGGGGGAGCAGTACTTC. Translating it yields CASSPGLQTGEQYF. The chain carries TRBV7-9 and TRBJ2-7; possibly TRBD2 for D (6 bases). Germline CDR1 SEHNR, CDR2 FQNEAQ (reference sequence). The CDR3 contains 14 residues. V lost 6 bases and J 7 bases, leaving 19 bases between the germline ends.

The V call is TRBV27, the J call TRBJ1-5; no reliable D call. This CDR3 contains 15 residues. V lost 6 bases and J lost 2, with 14 bases in between. The germline gives CDR1 MNHEY, CDR2 SMNVEV (reference sequence). CDR3: CASRALGLGNQPQHF. CDR3 coding DNA: TGTGCCAGCAGGGCCCTTGGGCTGGGCAATCAGCCCCAGCATTTT.

CDR3 sequence reads: CASSQTWTASNYGYTF. DNA of the CDR3: TGTGCCAGCAGCCAAACCTGGACAGCCTCTAACTATGGCTACACCTTC. The J gene is TRBJ1-2, the V gene TRBV2, with a weak D call TRBD1 (6 bases). Germline CDR1 reads SNHLY; CDR2 reads FYNNEI. V lost 6 bases, J lost 0 bases, and 17 bases lay in between. CDR3 length: 16 residues.